This is a list of T cell receptor beta chains from one sample in a study of beta chain features in type 1 diabetes. Method: immunoSEQ multiplex PCR; TCRdb's copy keeps in-frame clones and lacks some. The table has more than 250,000 clones, more than 13% seen once. The sample consisted of naive CD4+ T cells from blood. These receptors were taken from a young man with type 1 diabetes. Both conserved end residues are trimmed from each CDR3. Part of the rows lack a size; the others show once, few, many or a class for expanded clones.

>TRBJ2-5|few|TRBV25-1
ASSALGQGLETQY
>TRBJ2-6|few|TRBV7-9
ASSLTSSGANVLT
>TRBJ2-7|few|TRBV5-4
ASSKRLAGDSYEQY
>TRBJ2-5|few|TRBV5-1
ASSLGDSLQETQY
>TRBJ2-5|NA|TRBV5-4
ASSFDNYQETQY
>TRBJ1-1|few|TRBV13
ASKIRGKTEAF
>TRBJ2-5|few|TRBV5-1
ASSRGGTSSRETQY
>TRBJ1-5|few|TRBV7-2
ASSLISRVSNQPQH
>TRBJ2-2|few|TRBV5-4
ASSPGTSRIDGELF
>TRBJ2-7|NA|TRBV5-1
ASSSGQGMAEQY
>TRBJ2-5|NA|TRBV28
ASSSGGPQETQY
>TRBJ1-1|few|TRBV5-6
ASSSGSWPPEAF
>TRBJ1-5|NA|TRBV28
ASSDRDRGHQPQH
>TRBJ1-5|few|TRBV29-1
SATFGQGFMNQPQH
>TRBJ2-7|few|TRBV28
ASSLPDRVNEQY
>TRBJ2-7|few|TRBV7-2
ASSLHPSGSEQY
>TRBJ2-3|NA|TRBV11-2
ASSFRPGLAEPDTQY
>TRBJ2-2|few|TRBV28
ASSTSGGGELF
>TRBJ1-3|few|TRBV23-1
ASSHVPSQHHYH
>TRBJ1-5|few|TRBV6-4
ASSAGLWQPQH
>TRBJ2-1|few|TRBV7-2
ASSFVQGINEQF
>TRBJ1-3|NA|TRBV19
ASSIPRAAGNTIY
>TRBJ2-1|NA|TRBV7-3
ASSPQGGRYNEQF
>TRBJ1-1|few|TRBV5-1
ASSSQTGGNTEAF
>TRBJ1-1|few|TRBV18
ASSPTASGRNTEAF
>TRBJ1-2|NA|TRBV5-4
ASSLPQANYGYT
>TRBJ2-1|NA|TRBV5-1
ASSFLQQSYNEQF
>TRBJ1-2|NA|TRBV2
ASRQYYGYT
>TRBJ1-2|NA|TRBV10-2
ASTVSAGSGYT
>TRBJ2-1|NA|TRBV11-1
ASSAGTSGVNEQF
>TRBJ1-5|NA|TRBV5-1
ASSLGYSNQPQH
>TRBJ1-1|NA|TRBV15
ATIGSAPRTEAF
>TRBJ2-1|NA|TRBV5-1
ASTYLAEGGSEQF